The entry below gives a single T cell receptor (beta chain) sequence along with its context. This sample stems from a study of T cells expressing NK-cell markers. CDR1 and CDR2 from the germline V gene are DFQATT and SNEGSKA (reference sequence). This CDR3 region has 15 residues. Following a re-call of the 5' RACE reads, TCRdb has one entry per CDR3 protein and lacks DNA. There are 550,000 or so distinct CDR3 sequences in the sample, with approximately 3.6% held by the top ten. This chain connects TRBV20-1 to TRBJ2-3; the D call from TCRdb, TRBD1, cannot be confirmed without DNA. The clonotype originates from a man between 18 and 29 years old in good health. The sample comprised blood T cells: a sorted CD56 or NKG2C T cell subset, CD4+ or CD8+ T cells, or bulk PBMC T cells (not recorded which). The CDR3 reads CSARFPGVYTDTQYF.